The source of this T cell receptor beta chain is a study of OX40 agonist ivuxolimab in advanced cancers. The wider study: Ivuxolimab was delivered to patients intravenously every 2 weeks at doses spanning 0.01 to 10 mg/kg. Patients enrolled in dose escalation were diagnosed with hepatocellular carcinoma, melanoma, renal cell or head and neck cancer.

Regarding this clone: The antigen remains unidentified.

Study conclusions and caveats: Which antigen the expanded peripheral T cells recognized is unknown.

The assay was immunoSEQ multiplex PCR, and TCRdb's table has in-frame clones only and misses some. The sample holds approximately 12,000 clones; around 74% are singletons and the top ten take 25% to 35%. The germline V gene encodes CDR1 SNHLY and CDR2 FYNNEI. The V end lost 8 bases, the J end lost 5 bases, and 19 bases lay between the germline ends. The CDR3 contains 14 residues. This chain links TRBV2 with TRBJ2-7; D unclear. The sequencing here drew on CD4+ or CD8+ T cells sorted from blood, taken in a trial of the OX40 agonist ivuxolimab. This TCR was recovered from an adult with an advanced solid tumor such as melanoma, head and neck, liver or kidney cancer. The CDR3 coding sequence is TGTGCCAGCTTGAGGTACGGGTCGGGCCACGAGCAGTACTTC. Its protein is CASLRYGSGHEQYF.